This entry describes one T cell receptor beta chain. As yet, its antigen is unknown. Naive CD8 cells, CD45RO-negative and positively selected for CCR7, excluded terminally differentiated effector memory CD45RA+ cells. The data are from a study of shared clonotypes between healthy human individuals. In the authors' workflow: ImmunoSEQ supplied junction-only sequences lacking quality scores, so filtering was different. Clones were read by immunoSEQ multiplex PCR, and TCRdb kept only the in-frame ones, dropping some. V and J calls and clone size follow that table, whereas D and trimming were derived from the DNA. This sample has about 680,000 clones, with 92% found just once. The CDR3 sequence is 15 residues long. The ends lost 2 bases at V and 4 bases at J; junction bases unmatched: 5. Germline V gives CDR1 SEHNR, CDR2 FQNEAQ (reference sequence). Study findings and constraints: It was expected that sequencing depth would affect clonotype sharing among donors. It was only blood that was sampled, and tissue repertoires likely differ.

Source material: naive CD8+ T cells sorted from blood. This rearrangement joins TRBV7-9 to TRBJ2-7; the match to TRBD2 covers 10 bases. This TCR derives from a man aged 30 to 45 in good health. The CDR3 is CASSLPVAGGYEQYF. Here the CDR3 DNA reads TGTGCCAGCAGCTTACCCGTAGCGGGAGGATACGAGCAGTACTTC.